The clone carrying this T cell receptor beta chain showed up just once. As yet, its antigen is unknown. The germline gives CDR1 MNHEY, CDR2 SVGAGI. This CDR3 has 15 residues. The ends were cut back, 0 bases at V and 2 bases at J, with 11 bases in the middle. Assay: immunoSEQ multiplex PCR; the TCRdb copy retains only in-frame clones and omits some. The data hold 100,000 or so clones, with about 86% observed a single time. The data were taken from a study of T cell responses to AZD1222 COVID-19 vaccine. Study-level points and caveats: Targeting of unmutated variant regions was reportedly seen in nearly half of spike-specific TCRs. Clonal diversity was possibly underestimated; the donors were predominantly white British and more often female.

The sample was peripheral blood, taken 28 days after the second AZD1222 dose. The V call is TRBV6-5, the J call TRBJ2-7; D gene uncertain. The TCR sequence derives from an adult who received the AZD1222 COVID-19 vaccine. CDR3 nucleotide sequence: TGTGCCAGCAGTTACTCGAGTAGGAGCCCCTACGAGCAGTACTTC. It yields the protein CASSYSSRSPYEQYF.